This T cell receptor (beta chain) appears in the sequencing data of a study of blood T cells in healthy people across ages (dated by TCRdb to 2013 to 2016). A note on the overall study: In model experiments, template switching captured about one uniquely barcoded TCR beta cDNA molecule for every two T cells. Using deep sequencing normalized with unique cDNA molecular identifiers, the study measured how TCR beta repertoire diversity changes with age. Four age groups were formed from the donors: young (average approximately 15 years), middle-aged (around 41), aged (approximately 60) and long-lived (about 75). Donors of different ages were randomly distributed across sequencing lanes to avoid experimental bias. For two donors (one aged 18 to 30 and one aged 80 or older), the study analyzed two additional independent replicas of 1 million unique cDNA reads from the same blood draw. Findings and caveats that apply to the study as a whole: As age increased, observed TCR beta diversity per million T cells dropped in a roughly linear way, and a significant reduction was already evident by age about 40. Compared with the aged group, the long-lived group had more naive CD4+ T cells, fewer expanded clones and increased TCR diversity, suggesting age selection. Conclusive comparison of naive and antigen-experienced compartments was prevented by the profiling of bulk unsorted PBMCs. Estimates of total diversity based on one million sequenced T cells were regarded as lower bounds and as underestimates. Because the CMV infection status of the donors was unknown, age-related changes in expanded clonotypes may potentially have been confounded. The percentage of naive T cells measured by flow cytometry correlated strongly with observed TCR beta diversity.

Library construction relied on 5' RACE. Data came from an Illumina HiSeq 2500. The second PCR ran for about 6 to 12 cycles and used a J-beta primer mix along with a sample-barcoded 5' primer. Each TCR beta cDNA molecule received a unique molecular identifier from a template-switch 5' adaptor carrying 12 random nucleotides. At least 2.5 million CDR3-containing paired-end reads were obtained from each sample. The Mint cDNA synthesis kit, primed by a TRBC-specific oligonucleotide, was used to synthesize first-strand cDNA from all RNA. Following uracil-DNA glycosylase treatment, a first 18-cycle PCR with universal primers M1SS and BC2_uni_R was performed on all cDNA. The study's processing was this. Each sample was normalized by randomly selecting 1 million high-quality reads, each carrying a distinct molecular identifier. Instead of being binned into consensus sequences, reads that shared molecular identifiers were thrown out. CDR3 identification, clonotype clustering and error correction used MiTCR with a Q25 quality threshold and the strictest error-elimination algorithm. A nonparametric unseen species model with Euler transformation was used to estimate lower-bound total TCR beta diversity. In-frame beta chains were kept once TCRdb had trimmed the public reads at Q25 with fastp and called clones with MiXCR. Here each entry gathers all rows of one CDR3 protein and keeps the most common genes and DNA. Clone size and V and J calls follow TCRdb, not the original study. The sample has about 1.6 million distinct CDR3 sequences on record, roughly 32% of them singletons. The top ten hold over 9% of the sample.

On this clonotype itself: Which antigen it targets is not known. Base-call qualities are not available, and no considerably larger clone is one nucleotide away.

In the germline V gene (reference sequence), CDR1 corresponds to LNHNV and CDR2 to YYDKDF. The trim is 6 bases for V and 4 bases for J, with a gap of 9 bases between the germline ends. Spanning cysteine to phenylalanine, the CDR3 consists of 12 amino acids. Of the read, only the CDR3 DNA is kept; its 36 bases are in frame from base 1. Donors were a few dozen systemically healthy Caucasian individuals from Russia aged 6 to 90 years. Each donor gave 9 to 10 milliliters of peripheral blood, collected into EDTA-treated Vacutainer tubes. Ficoll-Paque density-gradient centrifugation was used to isolate PBMCs, with at least 7 million per sample. Trizol reagent was used to extract total RNA from the PBMCs, yielding at least 5 micrograms per sample. For every donor, an aliquot of PBMCs went through flow cytometry to measure the percentages of naive CD45RAhigh/CD27high T cells.

The receptor chain draws on TRBV15 and TRBJ1-1, with a tentative D gene TRBD1 over 5 matching bases. The origin of this receptor is a woman aged 30 to 39 in good health. Sequencing input: blood. The base sequence is TGTGCCACCAGGTCTGGGACCACTGAAGCTTTCTTT. Its protein reads: CATRSGTTEAFF. Beyond the CDR3, the reference TRBV15 and TRBJ1-1 genes provide the residues; the full variable domain reads: DAMVIQNPRYQVTQFGKPVTLSCSQTLNHNVMYWYQQKSSQAPKLLFHYYDKDFNNEADTPDNFQSRRPNTSFCFLDIRSPGLGDTAMYLCATRSGTTEAFFGQGTRLTVV.